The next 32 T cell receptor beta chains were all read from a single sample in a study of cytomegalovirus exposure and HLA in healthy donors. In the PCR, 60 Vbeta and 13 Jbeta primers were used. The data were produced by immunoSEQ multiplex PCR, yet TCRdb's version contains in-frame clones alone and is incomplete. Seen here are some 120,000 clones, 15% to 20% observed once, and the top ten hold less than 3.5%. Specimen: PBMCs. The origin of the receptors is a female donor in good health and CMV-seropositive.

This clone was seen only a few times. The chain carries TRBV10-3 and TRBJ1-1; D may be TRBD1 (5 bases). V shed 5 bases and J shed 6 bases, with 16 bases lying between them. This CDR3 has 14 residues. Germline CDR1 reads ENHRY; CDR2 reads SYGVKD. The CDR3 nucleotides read TGTGCCATCAGTCGACCGTCAGGGTGGCCTGAAGCTTTCTTT. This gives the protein CAISRPSGWPEAFF.

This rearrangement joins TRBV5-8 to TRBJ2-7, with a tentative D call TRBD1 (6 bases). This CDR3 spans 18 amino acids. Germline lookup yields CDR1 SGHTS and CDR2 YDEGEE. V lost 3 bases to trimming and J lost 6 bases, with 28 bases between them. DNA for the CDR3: TGTGCCAGCAGCTCCCCGACAGGCTCTCTCGCGGACCGAGGCGAGCAGTACTTC. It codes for CASSSPTGSLADRGEQYF.

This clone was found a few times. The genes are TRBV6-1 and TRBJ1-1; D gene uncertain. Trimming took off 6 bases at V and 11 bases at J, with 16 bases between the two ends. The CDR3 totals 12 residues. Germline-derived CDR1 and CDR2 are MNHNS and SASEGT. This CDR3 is CASRYLAAWAFF. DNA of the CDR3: TGTGCCAGCAGGTATCTCGCGGCATGGGCTTTCTTT.

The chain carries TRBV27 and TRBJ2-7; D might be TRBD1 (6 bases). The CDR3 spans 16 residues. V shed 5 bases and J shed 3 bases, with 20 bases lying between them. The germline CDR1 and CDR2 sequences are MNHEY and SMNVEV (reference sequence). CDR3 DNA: TGTGCCAGCAGTCCAATCAGGGGACCCAAACGCTACGAGCAGTACTTC. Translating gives CASSPIRGPKRYEQYF.

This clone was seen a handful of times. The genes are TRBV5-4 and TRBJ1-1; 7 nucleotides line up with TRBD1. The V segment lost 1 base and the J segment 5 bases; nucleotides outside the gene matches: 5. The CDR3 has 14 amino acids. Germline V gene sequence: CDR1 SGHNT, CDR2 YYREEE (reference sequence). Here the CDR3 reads CASSLTGDYTEAFF. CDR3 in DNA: TGTGCCAGCAGCTTGACAGGGGATTATACTGAAGCTTTCTTT. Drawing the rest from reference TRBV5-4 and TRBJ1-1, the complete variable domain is ETGVTQSPTHLIKTRGQQVTLRCSSQSGHNTVSWYQQALGQGPQFIFQYYREEENGRGNFPPRFSGLQFPNYSSELNVNALELDDSALYLCASSLTGDYTEAFFGQGTRLTVV.

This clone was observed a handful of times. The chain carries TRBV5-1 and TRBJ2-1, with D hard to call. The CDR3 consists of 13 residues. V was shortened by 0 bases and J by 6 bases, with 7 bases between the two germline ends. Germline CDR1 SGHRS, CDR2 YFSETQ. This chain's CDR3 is CASSLALRNEQFF. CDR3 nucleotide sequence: TGCGCCAGCAGCTTGGCCCTTCGCAATGAGCAGTTCTTC. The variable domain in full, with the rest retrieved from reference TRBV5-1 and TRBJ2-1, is KAGVTQTPRYLIKTRGQQVTLSCSPISGHRSVSWYQQTPGQGLQFLFEYFSETQRNKGNFPGRFSGRQFSNSRSEMNVSTLELGDSALYLCASSLALRNEQFFGPGTRLTVL.

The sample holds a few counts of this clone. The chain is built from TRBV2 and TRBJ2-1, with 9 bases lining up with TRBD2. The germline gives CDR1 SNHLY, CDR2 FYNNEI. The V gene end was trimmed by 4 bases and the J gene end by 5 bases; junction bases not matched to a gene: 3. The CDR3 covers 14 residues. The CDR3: CASSVTSGDNEQFF. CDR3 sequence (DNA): TGTGCCAGCAGTGTGACTAGCGGAGACAATGAGCAGTTCTTC.

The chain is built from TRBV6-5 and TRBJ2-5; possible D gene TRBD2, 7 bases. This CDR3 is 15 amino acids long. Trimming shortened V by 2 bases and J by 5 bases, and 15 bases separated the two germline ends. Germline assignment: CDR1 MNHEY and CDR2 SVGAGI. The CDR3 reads CASSYTGGGGETQYF. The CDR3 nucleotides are TGTGCCAGCAGTTACACAGGCGGGGGCGGGGAGACCCAGTACTTC.

This chain's CDR3 is CASSLAGRGQPQHF. CDR3 sequence (DNA): TGTGCCAGCAGCTTAGCGGGTAGAGGCCAGCCCCAGCATTTT. The V and J genes are TRBV7-2 and TRBJ1-5; D not certain. The CDR3 has 14 residues. The V end was cut by 0 bases, the J end by 7 bases, with 10 bases between. The germline V gene encodes CDR1 SGHTA and CDR2 FQGNSA.

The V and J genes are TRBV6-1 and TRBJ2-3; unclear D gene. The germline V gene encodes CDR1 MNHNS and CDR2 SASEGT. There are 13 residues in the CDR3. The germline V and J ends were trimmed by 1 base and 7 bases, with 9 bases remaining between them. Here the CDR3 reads CASSEDVRYTQYF. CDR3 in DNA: TGTGCCAGCAGTGAAGATGTCAGGTATACGCAGTATTTT.

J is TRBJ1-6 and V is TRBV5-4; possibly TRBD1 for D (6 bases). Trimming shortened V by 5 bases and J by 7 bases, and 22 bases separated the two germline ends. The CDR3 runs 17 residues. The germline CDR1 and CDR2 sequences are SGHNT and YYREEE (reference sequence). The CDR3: CASRGGASGQGNSPLHF. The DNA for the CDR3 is TGTGCCAGCAGAGGGGGGGCCTCCGGACAAGGGAATTCACCCCTCCACTTT.

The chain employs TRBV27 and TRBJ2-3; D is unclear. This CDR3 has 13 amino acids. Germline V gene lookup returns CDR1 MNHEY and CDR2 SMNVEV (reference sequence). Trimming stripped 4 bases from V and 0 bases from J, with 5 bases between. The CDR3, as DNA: TGTGCCAGCAGTTCAACTAGCACAGATACGCAGTATTTT. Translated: CASSSTSTDTQYF.

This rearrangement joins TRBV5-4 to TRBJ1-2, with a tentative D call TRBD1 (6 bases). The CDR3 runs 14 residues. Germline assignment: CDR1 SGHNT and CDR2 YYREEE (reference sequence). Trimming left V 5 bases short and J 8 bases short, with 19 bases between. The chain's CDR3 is CASSNPGELGGYTF. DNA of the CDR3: TGTGCCAGCAGTAACCCAGGGGAATTGGGGGGCTACACCTTC. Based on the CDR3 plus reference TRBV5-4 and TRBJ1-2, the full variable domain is ETGVTQSPTHLIKTRGQQVTLRCSSQSGHNTVSWYQQALGQGPQFIFQYYREEENGRGNFPPRFSGLQFPNYSSELNVNALELDDSALYLCASSNPGELGGYTFGSGTRLTVV.

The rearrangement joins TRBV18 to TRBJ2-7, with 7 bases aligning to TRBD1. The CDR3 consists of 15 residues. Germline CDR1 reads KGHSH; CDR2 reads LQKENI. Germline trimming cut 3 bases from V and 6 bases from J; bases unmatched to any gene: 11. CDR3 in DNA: TGTGCCAGCTCACCGCGAACAGGGGTCCTTGCCGAGCAGTACTTC. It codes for CASSPRTGVLAEQYF.

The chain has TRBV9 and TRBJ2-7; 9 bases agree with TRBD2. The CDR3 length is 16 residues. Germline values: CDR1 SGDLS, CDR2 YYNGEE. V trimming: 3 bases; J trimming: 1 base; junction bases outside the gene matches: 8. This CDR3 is CASSAEVAGESYEQYF. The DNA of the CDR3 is TGTGCCAGCAGCGCGGAGGTAGCGGGAGAGTCCTACGAGCAGTACTTC.

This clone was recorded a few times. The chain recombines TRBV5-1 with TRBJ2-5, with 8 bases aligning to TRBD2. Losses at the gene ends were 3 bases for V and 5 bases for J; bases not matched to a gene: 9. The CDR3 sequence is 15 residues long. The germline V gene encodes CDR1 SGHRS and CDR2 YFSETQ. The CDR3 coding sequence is TGCGCCAGCAGCTCAACCGGGACTAGTGGCGAGACCCAGTACTTC. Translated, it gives CASSSTGTSGETQYF.

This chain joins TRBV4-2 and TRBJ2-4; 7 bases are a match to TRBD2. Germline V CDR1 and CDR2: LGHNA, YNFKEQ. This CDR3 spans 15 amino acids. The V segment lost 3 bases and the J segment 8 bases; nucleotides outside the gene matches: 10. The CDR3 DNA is TGTGCCAGCAGCCATGCTGGGGGGGGGATGGACATTCAGTACTTC. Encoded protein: CASSHAGGGMDIQYF.

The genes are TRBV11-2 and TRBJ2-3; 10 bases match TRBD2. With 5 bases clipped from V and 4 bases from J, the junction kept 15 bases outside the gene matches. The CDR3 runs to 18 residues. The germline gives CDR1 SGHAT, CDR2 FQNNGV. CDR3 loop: CASSALAGIGALPDTQYF. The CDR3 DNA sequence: TGTGCCAGCAGCGCACTAGCGGGGATTGGGGCTCTCCCAGATACGCAGTATTTT.

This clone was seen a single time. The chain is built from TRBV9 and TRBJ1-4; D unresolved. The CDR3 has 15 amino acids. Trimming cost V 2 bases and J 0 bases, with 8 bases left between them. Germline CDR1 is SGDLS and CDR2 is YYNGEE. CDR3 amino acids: CASSVEGATNEKLFF. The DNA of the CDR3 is TGTGCCAGCAGCGTGGAGGGTGCAACTAATGAAAAACTGTTTTTT.

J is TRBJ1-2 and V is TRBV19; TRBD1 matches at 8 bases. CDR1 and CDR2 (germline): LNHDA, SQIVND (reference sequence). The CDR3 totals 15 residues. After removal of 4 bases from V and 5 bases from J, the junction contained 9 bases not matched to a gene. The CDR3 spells CASSRTGTGPYGYTF. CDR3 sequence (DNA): TGTGCCAGTAGTAGGACCGGGACAGGTCCATATGGCTACACCTTC.

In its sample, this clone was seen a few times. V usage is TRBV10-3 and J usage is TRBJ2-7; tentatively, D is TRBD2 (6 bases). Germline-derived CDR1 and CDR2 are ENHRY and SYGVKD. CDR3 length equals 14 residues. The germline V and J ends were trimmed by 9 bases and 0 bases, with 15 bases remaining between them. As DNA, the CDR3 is TGTGCCATTGGTACTAGCCTGTTCTCCTACGAGCAGTACTTC. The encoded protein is CAIGTSLFSYEQYF.

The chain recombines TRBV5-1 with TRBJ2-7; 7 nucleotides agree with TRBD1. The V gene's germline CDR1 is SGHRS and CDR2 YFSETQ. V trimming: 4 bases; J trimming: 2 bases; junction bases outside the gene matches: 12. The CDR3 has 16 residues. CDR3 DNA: TGCGCCAGCAGCCCAGGACAGGTCGATCTAACCTACGAGCAGTACTTC. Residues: CASSPGQVDLTYEQYF.

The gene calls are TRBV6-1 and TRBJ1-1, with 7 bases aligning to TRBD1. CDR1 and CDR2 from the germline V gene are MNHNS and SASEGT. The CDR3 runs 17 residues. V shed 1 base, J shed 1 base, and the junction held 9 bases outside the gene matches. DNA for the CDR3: TGTGCCAGCAGTGAAGTATCGGCAGGGGGGTGGAACACTGAAGCTTTCTTT. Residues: CASSEVSAGGWNTEAFF.

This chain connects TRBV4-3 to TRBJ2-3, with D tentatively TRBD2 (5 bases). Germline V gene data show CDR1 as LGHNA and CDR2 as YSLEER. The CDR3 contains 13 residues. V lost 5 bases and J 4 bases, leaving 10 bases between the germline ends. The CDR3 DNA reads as TGCGCCAGCAGCTCCAGGAGGCCAGATACGCAGTATTTT. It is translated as CASSSRRPDTQYF.

Written as DNA, the CDR3 is TGCGCCAGCAGCTTTGGGCACCTGAACACTGAAGCTTTCTTT. Residues: CASSFGHLNTEAFF. This chain uses TRBV5-1 with TRBJ1-1; no firm D call. The CDR3 contains 14 residues. The V and J ends lost 2 bases and 0 bases respectively, with 8 bases between them. Germline V gives CDR1 SGHRS, CDR2 YFSETQ.

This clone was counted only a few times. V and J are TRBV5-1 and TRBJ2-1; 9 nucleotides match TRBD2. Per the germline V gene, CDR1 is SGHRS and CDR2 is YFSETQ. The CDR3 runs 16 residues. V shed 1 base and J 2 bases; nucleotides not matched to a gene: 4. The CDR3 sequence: CASSLWREGPYNEQFF. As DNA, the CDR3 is TGCGCCAGCAGCTTGTGGCGGGAGGGCCCCTACAATGAGCAGTTCTTC.

In DNA form, the CDR3 reads TGCAGCGTTGAATGTCTACAGCACGGAAGCACAGATACGCAGTATTTT. Translated, it gives CSVECLQHGSTDTQYF. The V and J genes are TRBV29-1 and TRBJ2-3; D call uncertain. V shed 2 bases and J shed 0 bases, with 15 bases lying between them. This CDR3 contains 16 residues. Per the germline V gene, CDR1 is SQVTM and CDR2 is ANQGSEA.

DNA for the CDR3: TGTGCCAGCAGCTCCGGGACTAGCGGGAGTATCGGTCTGGGTGAGCAGTTCTTC. It yields the protein CASSSGTSGSIGLGEQFF. The genes are TRBV5-4 and TRBJ2-1, with 14 bases fitting TRBD2. The V gene's germline CDR1 is SGHNT and CDR2 YYREEE (reference sequence). Unmatched junction bases numbered 14, after V lost 3 bases and J lost 9 bases. The CDR3 loop spans 18 amino acids.

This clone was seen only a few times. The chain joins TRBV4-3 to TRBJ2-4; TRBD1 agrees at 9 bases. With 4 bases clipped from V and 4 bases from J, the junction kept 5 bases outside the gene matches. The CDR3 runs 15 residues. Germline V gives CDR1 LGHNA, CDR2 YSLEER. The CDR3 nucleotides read TGCGCCAGCAGCCCTACGACAGGGGGAAAAAACATTCAGTACTTC. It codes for CASSPTTGGKNIQYF.

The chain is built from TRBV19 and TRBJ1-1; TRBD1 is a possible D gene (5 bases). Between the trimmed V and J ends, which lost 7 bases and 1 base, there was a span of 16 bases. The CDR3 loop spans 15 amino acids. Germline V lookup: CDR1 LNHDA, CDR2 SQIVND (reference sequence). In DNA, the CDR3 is TGTGCCAGTAATCATCCCCCCCAGGGGAACACTGAAGCTTTCTTT. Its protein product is CASNHPPQGNTEAFF. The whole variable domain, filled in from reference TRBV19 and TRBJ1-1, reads DGGITQSPKYLFRKEGQNVTLSCEQNLNHDAMYWYRQDPGQGLRLIYYSQIVNDFQKGDIAEGYSVSREKKESFPLTVTSAQKNPTAFYLCASNHPPQGNTEAFFGQGTRLTVV.

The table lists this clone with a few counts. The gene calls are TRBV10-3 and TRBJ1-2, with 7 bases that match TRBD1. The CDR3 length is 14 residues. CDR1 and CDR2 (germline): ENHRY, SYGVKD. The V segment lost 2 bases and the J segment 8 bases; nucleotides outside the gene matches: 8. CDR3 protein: CAISELPDRAGYTF. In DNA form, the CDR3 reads TGTGCCATCAGTGAGCTACCCGACAGGGCCGGCTACACCTTC.

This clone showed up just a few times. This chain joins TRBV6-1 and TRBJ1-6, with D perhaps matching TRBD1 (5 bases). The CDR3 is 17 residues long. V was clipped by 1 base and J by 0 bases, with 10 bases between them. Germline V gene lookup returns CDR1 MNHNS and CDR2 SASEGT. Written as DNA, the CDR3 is TGTGCCAGCAGTGAAGGGGGCTTTAGCTCCTATAATTCACCCCTCCACTTT. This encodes CASSEGGFSSYNSPLHF.